This T cell receptor (beta chain) appears in the sequencing data of a study of PD-1 blockade in classical Hodgkin lymphoma. In regard to this clone: Its specificity is unknown.

Produced via immunoSEQ multiplex PCR; TCRdb's table is partial and in-frame only. The sample records about 90,000 clones, about 83% being singletons. Time point noted: cycle 4 day 1 (C4D1), after less than 7 weeks of nivolumab. In every patient, relapse followed autologous stem cell transplantation, while exposure to brentuximab vedotin differed. Study conclusions and caveats: TCR diversity rose significantly by C4D1 in CD4+ but not CD8+ cells. Newly diagnosed patients were reported to exhibit reduced baseline TCR diversity relative to healthy donors. What drove the repertoire differences, possibly disease activity or prior therapy, has not been defined.

V dropped 2 bases and J dropped 5; count of bases not matched to a gene: 8. The germline gives CDR1 ENHRY, CDR2 SYGVKD. This CDR3 region has 16 residues. The chain is built from TRBV10-3 and TRBJ2-2; 7 nucleotides line up with TRBD2. The sample here was peripheral blood mononuclear cells (PBMCs), taken before the fourth cycle of nivolumab. The TCR originated in a human donor with classical Hodgkin lymphoma. Here the CDR3 reads CAISETGGGGTGELFF. The CDR3 nucleotides are TGTGCCATCAGTGAGACTGGCGGGGGAGGGACCGGGGAGCTGTTTTTT.